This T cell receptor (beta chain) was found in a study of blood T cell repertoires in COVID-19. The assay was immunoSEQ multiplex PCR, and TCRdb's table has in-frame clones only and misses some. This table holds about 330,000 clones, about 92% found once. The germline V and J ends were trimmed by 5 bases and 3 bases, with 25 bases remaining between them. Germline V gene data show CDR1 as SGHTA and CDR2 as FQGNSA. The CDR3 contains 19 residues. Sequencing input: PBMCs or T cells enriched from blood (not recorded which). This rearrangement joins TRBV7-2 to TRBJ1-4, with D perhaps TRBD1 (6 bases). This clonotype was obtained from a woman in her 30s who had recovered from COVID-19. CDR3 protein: CASSPGSTGIPIANEKLFF. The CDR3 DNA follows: TGTGCCAGCAGCCCTGGAAGTACAGGGATCCCAATTGCTAATGAAAAACTGTTTTTT.